The T cell receptor beta chain under discussion was sequenced for a study of cytomegalovirus exposure and HLA in healthy donors. Both 60 Vbeta primers and 13 Jbeta primers went into the PCR. The assay was immunoSEQ multiplex PCR, and TCRdb's table has in-frame clones only and misses some. The sample records fewer than 200,000 clones, about 80% being singletons. Regarding this clone: Its antigen remains unknown. Other DNA variants within this sample encode the same CDR3.

The study, taken as a whole, reports: Certain sequence variants were highly shared and formed a cluster, and this cluster was likely a sequencing artifact. HLA alleles showed associations with some 15,000 TCR beta sequences in a later analysis, at a 0.05 false discovery rate.

The CDR3 sequence is 13 residues long. The ends were cut back, 2 bases at V and 5 bases at J, with 9 bases in the middle. Per germline, CDR1 SGHTA and CDR2 FQGTGA. This chain joins TRBV7-3 and TRBJ1-1, with a possible D match to TRBD1 (5 bases). This clonotype was obtained from a female donor in good health and CMV-seronegative. The source material was PBMCs. This chain's CDR3 is CASSLGGGTEAFF. As DNA, the CDR3 is TGTGCCAGCAGCTTAGGGGGGGGAACTGAAGCTTTCTTT.